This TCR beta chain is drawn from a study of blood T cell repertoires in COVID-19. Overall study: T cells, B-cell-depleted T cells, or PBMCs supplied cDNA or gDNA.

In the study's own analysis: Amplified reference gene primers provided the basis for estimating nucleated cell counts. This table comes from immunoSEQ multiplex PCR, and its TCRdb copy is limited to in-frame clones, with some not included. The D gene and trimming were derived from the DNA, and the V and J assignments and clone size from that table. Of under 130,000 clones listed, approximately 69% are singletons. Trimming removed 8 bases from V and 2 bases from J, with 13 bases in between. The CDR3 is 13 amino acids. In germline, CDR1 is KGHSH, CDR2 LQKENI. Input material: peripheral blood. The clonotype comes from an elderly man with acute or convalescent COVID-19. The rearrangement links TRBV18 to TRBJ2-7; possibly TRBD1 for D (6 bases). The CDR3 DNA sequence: TGTGCCAGCCAAACAGGGACCACCTACGAGCAGTACTTC. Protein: CASQTGTTYEQYF.